This TCR beta chain appears in the sequencing data of a study of T cell responses to AZD1222 COVID-19 vaccine (dated by TCRdb to 2020 to 2022). The study in broad terms: AZD1222 recipients with second doses at about 4 weeks or about 12 weeks were pooled, because spike-specific TCR depth and breadth did not differ between schedules. Enrollment into the trials was organized by age into subgroups of 18-55, 56-69 and 70-plus years, and those subgroups contained roughly 160, 29 and 62 TCR-sequenced participants, respectively. A total of roughly 240 trial participants underwent TCR sequencing, of whom some 210 received two doses of AZD1222 and about 26 received two doses of the MenACWY control vaccine. What the research found in general, with its limitations: After two AZD1222 doses, spike-specific TCR breadth and depth were significantly higher than at day 0 and than in MenACWY recipients. Participants were mostly white British and included more females than males, and it was suggested by the authors that clonal diversity may have been underestimated. Only 5 to 7 AZD1222 recipients were SARS-CoV-2 seropositive at baseline, limiting conclusions about previously exposed vaccinees. Because no day 14 peak-response samples were available, repertoires were characterized only after the peak T cell response. The whole spike protein was spanned by vaccine-associated CD4 TCRs, and dominant responses were seen in regions 160-218 and 743-854. Epitopes outside the regions mutated in the B.1.351 and B.1.1.7 variants were reportedly recognized by nearly half of the unique spike-specific TCRs. The 56-69-year group was small, and its depth increase did not reach significance, likely because of low power.

The CDR3 regions of human TCRbeta chains were analyzed by immunosequencing. The original methods were these. Repertoire TCRs were checked for matches against a reference library of SARS-CoV-2-specific TCRs that had been generated using the MIRA antigen-specificity platform. Breadth was defined as the fraction of unique TCRs that were SARS-CoV-2-associated, and depth was defined as the fraction of total T cells that were SARS-CoV-2-associated. Using the MIRA data, each spike-specific TCR was mapped to the spike region that the TCR reacts to and placed in a CD4 or CD8 class. Log10-transformed breadth and depth values were compared by one-way ANOVA with Sidak's multiple comparisons tests. As stored in TCRdb, this immuneACCESS dataset retains in-frame rearrangements with V and J assigned. A fraction of the clones does not appear; measured against another copy, unresolved V genes explain less than half of the discrepancy, and the remainder lacks a known reason. V and J calls and clone size follow that table, whereas D and trimming were derived from the DNA. The sample table shows 130,000 or so clones, and around 84% are seen once. The top ten hold approximately 20% of the sample.

Note on this clone: The antigen it binds to is not known. Base-call qualities are not available, and no considerably larger clone is one nucleotide away.

The time point label, read with the paper, signifies: baseline before first vaccination. Vaccinee samples were obtained from the UK trials COV001 and COV002, which included a single-blind randomized controlled phase 2/3 trial of AZD1222 (ChAdOx1 nCoV-19) in healthy adults. For TCRbeta chain sequencing, PBMC samples were collected from trial participants at day 0 and at day 28 after the second dose. Trimming costs V 6 bases and J 0 bases, and their ends lie 20 bases apart. Reading from cysteine to phenylalanine, the CDR3 counts 17 amino acids. Just CDR3 DNA is preserved here, 51 bases in frame from base 1. Via the germline V gene, CDR1 is MNHEY and CDR2 SVGEGT.

The starting material was peripheral blood, obtained on day 0 of AZD1222 vaccination. The TCR originated in an adult in good health. The chain is made from TRBV6-2 or TRBV6-3 and TRBJ1-1, with the D gene call left open. The CDR3 region reads CASSSFRFRPMNTEAFF. DNA sequence: TGTGCCAGCAGCTCCTTCAGGTTTAGACCCATGAACACTGAAGCTTTCTTT.